The 17 T cell receptor beta chains in this list originate from one sample, sequenced in a study of CXCR3-negative and CXCR3-positive naive CD8 T cells. Study-wide points: Hydrophobicity of TRB CDR3s was greater in CXCR3-positive naive cells than in CXCR3-negative naive cells.

These receptors have no identified antigens. The libraries of TRB cDNA were constructed through 5' RACE using UMI labels. TCRdb re-called the 5' RACE reads and gives one entry per CDR3 protein, without DNA. The sample shows about 150,000 distinct CDR3 sequences, and under 0.35% sits with its ten largest clones. Specimen: naive CXCR3+ CD8+ T cells from blood. As for subset: CD45RO-CCR7+CD27+CD95- naive CD8+ T cells expressing CXCR3 (TNR3+). The receptor source for this set is a human donor in good health. Some clones in this sample may be carry-over from other donors' samples.

This sequence joins TRBV29-1 and TRBJ2-1; with no DNA, the TCRdb D assignment of TRBD1 cannot be verified. The germline V gene encodes CDR1 SQVTM and CDR2 ANQGSEA. The CDR3 has 13 amino acids. The CDR3 here is CSVEDLDTNEQFF.

The rearrangement links TRBV5-1 to TRBJ2-2. The length of the CDR3 is 13 residues. CDR1 and CDR2 (germline): SGHRS, YFSETQ. The CDR3 protein is CASSFEGSGELFF.

J is TRBJ1-4 and V is TRBV12-3 or TRBV12-4. There are 13 residues in the CDR3. CDR3 loop: CASSFMRNEKLFF.

The chain is built from TRBV12-3 or TRBV12-4 and TRBJ2-7; the TCRdb D gene call, TRBD2, has no DNA to confirm it. This CDR3 has 17 amino acids. The CDR3 sequence: CASSSSLAGGSTYEQYF.

The chain couples TRBV7-6 to TRBJ1-6; TCRdb's D gene call, TRBD1, goes unchecked for lack of DNA. CDR1 and CDR2 (germline): SGHVS, FNYEAQ. The CDR3 spans 15 residues. The CDR3 sequence is CASSPQTGMNSPLHF.

The gene calls are TRBV9 and TRBJ2-7; TCRdb's assignment of TRBD1 cannot be checked, as there is no DNA. Germline V gene data show CDR1 as SGDLS and CDR2 as YYNGEE. The CDR3 sequence is 14 residues long. This CDR3 is CASSAGTATYEQYF.

The V call is TRBV20-1, the J call TRBJ2-7. The CDR3 is 11 residues long. Germline V gene lookup returns CDR1 DFQATT and CDR2 SNEGSKA (reference sequence). CDR3 amino acids: CSARKVYEQYF.

This chain joins TRBV6-6 and TRBJ2-1; the D call from TCRdb, TRBD1, cannot be confirmed without DNA. The CDR3 has 16 amino acids. The V gene's germline CDR1 is MNHNY and CDR2 SVGAGI (reference sequence). CDR3 residues: CASSYSWERTYNEQFF.

This rearrangement joins TRBV6-5 to TRBJ1-5. The germline V gene encodes CDR1 MNHEY and CDR2 SVGAGI. The CDR3 runs 13 residues. CDR3 sequence reads: CASSTGPNRPQHF.

The V gene is TRBV7-2, the J gene TRBJ2-5; TCRdb lists TRBD1, though no DNA is available to test this call. This CDR3 contains 16 residues. CDR1 is SGHTA and CDR2 is FQGNSA in the germline V gene. The CDR3 loop reads CASSFSGFREKETQYF.

The CDR3 here is CASSLGALAGLNEWQFF. The chain has TRBV11-2 and TRBJ2-1; the TCRdb call, TRBD2, lacks DNA for checking. CDR3 size: 17 residues. Germline CDR1 reads SGHAT; CDR2 reads FQNNGV.

The V call is TRBV15, the J call TRBJ1-1; TCRdb's assignment of TRBD1 cannot be checked, as there is no DNA. The V gene's germline CDR1 is LNHNV and CDR2 YYDKDF (reference sequence). This CDR3 has 16 amino acids. The CDR3 reads CATTNRDTQYMCEAFF. Filled out from reference TRBV15 and TRBJ1-1, the complete variable domain reads DAMVIQNPRYQVTQFGKPVTLSCSQTLNHNVMYWYQQKSSQAPKLLFHYYDKDFNNEADTPDNFQSRRPNTSFCFLDIRSPGLGDTAMYLCATTNRDTQYMCEAFFGQGTRLTVV.

The chain combines TRBV4-2 with TRBJ1-1. CDR1 and CDR2 (germline): LGHNA, YNFKEQ. This CDR3 comprises 17 residues. The CDR3 reads CASSHLYPAVKGTEAFF.

The chain combines TRBV29-1 with TRBJ2-7; the D call of TRBD1 rests on TCRdb alone, since no DNA is present to check it. Per germline, CDR1 SQVTM and CDR2 ANQGSEA. This CDR3 region has 14 residues. CDR3 sequence reads: CSVDTGTGAYEQYF.

The V gene is TRBV30, the J gene TRBJ2-1; checking the TCRdb D call of TRBD2 is not possible without DNA. The CDR3 contains 14 residues. The germline CDR1 and CDR2 sequences are GTSNPN and SVGIG (reference sequence). CDR3 loop: CAWSYGVASNEQFF.

V gene TRBV6-6 combines with J gene TRBJ2-1. Germline values: CDR1 MNHNY, CDR2 SVGAGI (reference sequence). This CDR3 contains 15 residues. The CDR3 region is CASSYQTGLENEQFF.

This rearrangement joins TRBV7-3 to TRBJ2-1; the D call of TRBD1 rests on TCRdb alone, since no DNA is present to check it. Germline V gives CDR1 SGHTA, CDR2 FQGTGA. There are 14 residues in the CDR3. The CDR3 sequence: CASSPGGGYNEQFF.